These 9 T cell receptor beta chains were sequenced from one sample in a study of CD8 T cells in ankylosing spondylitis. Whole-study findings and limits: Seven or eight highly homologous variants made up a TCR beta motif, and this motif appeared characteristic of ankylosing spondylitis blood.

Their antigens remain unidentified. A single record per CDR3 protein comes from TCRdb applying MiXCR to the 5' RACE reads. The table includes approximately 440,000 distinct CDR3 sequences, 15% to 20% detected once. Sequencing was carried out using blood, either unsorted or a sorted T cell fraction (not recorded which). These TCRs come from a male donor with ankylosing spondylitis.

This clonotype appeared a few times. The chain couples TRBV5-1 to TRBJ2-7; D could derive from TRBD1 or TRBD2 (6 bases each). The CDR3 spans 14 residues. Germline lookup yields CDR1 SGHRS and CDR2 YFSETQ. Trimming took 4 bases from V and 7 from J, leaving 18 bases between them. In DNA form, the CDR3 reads TGCGCCAGCAGCCGGAGGGAGAGGCAGGGGGAGCAGTACTTC. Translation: CASSRRERQGEQYF.

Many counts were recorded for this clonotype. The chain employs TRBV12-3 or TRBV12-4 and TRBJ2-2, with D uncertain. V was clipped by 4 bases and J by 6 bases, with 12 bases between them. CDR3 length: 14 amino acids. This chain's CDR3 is CASSSTKGSGELFF. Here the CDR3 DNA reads TGTGCCAGCAGTTCAACCAAGGGTTCCGGGGAGCTGTTTTTT.

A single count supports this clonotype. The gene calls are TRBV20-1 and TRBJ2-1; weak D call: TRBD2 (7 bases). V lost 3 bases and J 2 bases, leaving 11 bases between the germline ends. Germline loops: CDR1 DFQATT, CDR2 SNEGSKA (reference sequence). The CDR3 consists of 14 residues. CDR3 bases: TGCAGTGCTAGCGGGGGGCCCGCCTACAATGAGCAGTTCTTC. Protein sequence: CSASGGPAYNEQFF.

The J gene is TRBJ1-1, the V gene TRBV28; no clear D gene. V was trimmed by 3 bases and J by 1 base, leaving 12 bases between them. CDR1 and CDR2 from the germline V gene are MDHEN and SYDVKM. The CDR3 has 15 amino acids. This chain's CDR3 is CASSLAVGRNTEAFF. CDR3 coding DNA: TGTGCCAGCAGTTTGGCCGTCGGCCGGAACACTGAAGCTTTCTTT. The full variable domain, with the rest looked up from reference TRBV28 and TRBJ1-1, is DVKVTQSSRYLVKRTGEKVFLECVQDMDHENMFWYRQDPGLGLRLIYFSYDVKMKEKGDIPEGYSVSREKKERFSLILESASTNQTSMYLCASSLAVGRNTEAFFGQGTRLTVV.

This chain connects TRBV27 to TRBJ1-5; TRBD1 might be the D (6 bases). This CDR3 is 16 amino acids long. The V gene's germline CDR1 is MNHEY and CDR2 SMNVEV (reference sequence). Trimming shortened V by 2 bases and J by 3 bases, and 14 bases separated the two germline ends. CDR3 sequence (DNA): TGTGCCAGCAGTTTACAGGGGCCGCCCGCCAATCAGCCCCAGCATTTT. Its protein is CASSLQGPPANQPQHF.

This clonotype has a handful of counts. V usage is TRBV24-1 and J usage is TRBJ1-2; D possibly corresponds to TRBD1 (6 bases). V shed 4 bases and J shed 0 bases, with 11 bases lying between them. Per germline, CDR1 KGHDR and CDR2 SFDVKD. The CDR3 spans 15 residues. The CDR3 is CATSDLDRPNYGYTF. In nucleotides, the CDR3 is TGTGCCACCAGTGACCTGGACAGACCTAACTATGGCTACACCTTC.

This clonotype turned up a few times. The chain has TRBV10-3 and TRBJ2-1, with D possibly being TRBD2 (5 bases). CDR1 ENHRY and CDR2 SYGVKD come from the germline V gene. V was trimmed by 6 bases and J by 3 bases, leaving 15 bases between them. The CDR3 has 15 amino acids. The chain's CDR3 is CAISSGSKVYNEQFF. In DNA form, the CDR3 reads TGTGCCATCAGCTCGGGGAGTAAGGTCTACAATGAGCAGTTCTTC.

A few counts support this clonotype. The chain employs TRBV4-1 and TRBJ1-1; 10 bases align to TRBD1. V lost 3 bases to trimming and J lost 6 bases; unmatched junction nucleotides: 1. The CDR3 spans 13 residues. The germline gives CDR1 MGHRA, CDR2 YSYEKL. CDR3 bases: TGCGCCAGCAGCCACGGACAGGGGGCTGAAGCTTTCTTT. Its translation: CASSHGQGAEAFF.

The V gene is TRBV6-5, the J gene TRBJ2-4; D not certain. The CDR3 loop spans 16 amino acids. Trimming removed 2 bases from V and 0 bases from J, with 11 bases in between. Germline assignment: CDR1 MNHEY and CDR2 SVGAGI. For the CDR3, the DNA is TGTGCCAGCAGTTACGACGATTCACTAGCCAAAAACATTCAGTACTTC. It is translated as CASSYDDSLAKNIQYF.